These 15 T cell receptor beta chains were sequenced from one sample in a study of cytomegalovirus exposure and HLA in healthy donors. PCR employed 60 Vbeta and 13 Jbeta primers. Profiled with immunoSEQ multiplex PCR; TCRdb holds only in-frame clones, not every one. Among over 150,000 clones listed, 74% were seen once. The sample taken for sequencing was PBMCs. Receptors were obtained from a woman aged 25 to 39 in good health and CMV-seropositive.

V and J are TRBV5-4 and TRBJ2-2; D call uncertain. This CDR3 comprises 14 residues. Germline V gene lookup returns CDR1 SGHNT and CDR2 YYREEE (reference sequence). V gave up 10 bases and J gave up 0 bases, with 13 bases separating them. In DNA form, the CDR3 reads TGTGCCGGGCTGGGCGAACCGAACACCGGGGAGCTGTTTTTT. Its protein product is CAGLGEPNTGELFF.

V usage is TRBV18 and J usage is TRBJ2-7; a possible D gene is TRBD1 (7 bases). Germline CDR1 KGHSH, CDR2 LQKENI. The CDR3 spans 14 residues. The germline V and J ends were trimmed by 3 bases and 3 bases, with 12 bases remaining between them. The CDR3 nucleotides are TGTGCCAGCTCACCTGCCAGGGGGGACTACGAGCAGTACTTC. Translation: CASSPARGDYEQYF.

The chain recombines TRBV7-6 with TRBJ1-2; D not resolved. The V gene lost 5 bases and the J gene lost 8 bases, with 18 bases spanning the gap. This CDR3 has 14 amino acids. The germline V gene has CDR1 SGHVS and CDR2 FNYEAQ. The CDR3 loop is CASSPETVPSGYTF. CDR3 coding DNA: TGTGCCAGCAGCCCGGAGACGGTCCCGAGCGGCTACACCTTC.

The chain combines TRBV10-1 with TRBJ2-1, with a weak D call TRBD2 (6 bases). Germline CDR1 and CDR2: WNHNN and SYGVQD (reference sequence). The CDR3 covers 14 residues. Trimming cost V 2 bases and J 5 bases, with 10 bases left between them. The CDR3 loop is CASSETSRHNEQFF. Here the CDR3 DNA reads TGCGCCAGCAGTGAGACTAGCAGACACAATGAGCAGTTCTTC.

The chain carries TRBV11-2 and TRBJ2-1; TRBD2 aligns across 8 bases. CDR1 and CDR2 from the germline V gene are SGHAT and FQNNGV. V gave up 7 bases and J gave up 0 bases; unmatched junction bases: 5. The CDR3 sequence is 15 residues long. The CDR3 DNA reads TGTGCCAGCATCCCCGGGACTAGCTCCTACAATGAGCAGTTCTTC. Its translation: CASIPGTSSYNEQFF.

The J gene is TRBJ2-2, the V gene TRBV7-9; no definite D call. Between the trimmed V and J ends, which lost 6 bases and 3 bases, there was a span of 14 bases. The germline V gene encodes CDR1 SEHNR and CDR2 FQNEAQ (reference sequence). There are 15 residues in the CDR3. CDR3 nucleotide sequence: TGTGCCAGCAGTCTCGTAGCTGTCGACACCGGGGAGCTGTTTTTT. This gives the protein CASSLVAVDTGELFF.

The sample holds a few counts of this clone. V usage is TRBV6-5 and J usage is TRBJ1-5; D unresolved. The germline V and J ends were trimmed by 0 bases and 0 bases, with 6 bases remaining between them. The CDR3 is 15 amino acids. Germline V lookup: CDR1 MNHEY, CDR2 SVGAGI. The CDR3 region has the DNA TGTGCCAGCAGTTACTCCGCGAATAGCAATCAGCCCCAGCATTTT. As protein: CASSYSANSNQPQHF.

The chain carries TRBV5-6 and TRBJ1-6, with a weak D call TRBD1 (6 bases). This CDR3 contains 15 residues. The V gene lost 0 bases and the J gene lost 7 bases, with 11 bases spanning the gap. Germline CDR1 and CDR2: SGHDT and YYEEEE. Here the CDR3 DNA reads TGTGCCAGCAGCTTGGGAACAGGGCGCAATTCACCCCTCCACTTT. Translation: CASSLGTGRNSPLHF. Based on the CDR3 plus reference TRBV5-6 and TRBJ1-6, the full variable domain is DAGVTQSPTHLIKTRGQQVTLRCSPKSGHDTVSWYQQALGQGPQFIFQYYEEEERQRGNFPDRFSGHQFPNYSSELNVNALLLGDSALYLCASSLGTGRNSPLHFGNGTRLTVT.

This clone occurred once. The chain recombines TRBV25-1 with TRBJ1-2, with unresolved D. Germline V lookup: CDR1 MGHDK, CDR2 SYGVNS. The CDR3 covers 12 residues. The V gene lost 6 bases and the J gene lost 6 bases, with 11 bases spanning the gap. DNA for the CDR3: TGTGCCAGCAGGCGGGGAGGTGATGGCTACACCTTC. As protein: CASRRGGDGYTF.

The V call is TRBV5-4, the J call TRBJ2-1; D possibly corresponds to TRBD1 (5 bases). The CDR3 has 16 residues. Germline-derived CDR1 and CDR2 are SGHNT and YYREEE (reference sequence). V was cut by 4 bases and J by 3 bases, with 17 bases left in between. The CDR3 DNA follows: TGTGCCAGCAGCCCAGCCGGTCTACAGGTCTACAATGAGCAGTTCTTC. It specifies CASSPAGLQVYNEQFF.

The chain has TRBV6-1 and TRBJ2-1, with TRBD2 matching 8 bases. CDR3 length equals 16 residues. V lost 3 bases and J lost 3; bases outside the gene matches: 7. In germline, CDR1 is MNHNS, CDR2 SASEGT. CDR3 loop: CASSEVLAASYNEQFF. In DNA form, the CDR3 reads TGTGCCAGCAGTGAGGTACTAGCGGCGAGCTACAATGAGCAGTTCTTC.

This clone was seen a handful of times. The chain has TRBV5-1 and TRBJ2-7; tentative D call: TRBD1 (5 bases). This CDR3 comprises 14 residues. V was pared by 2 bases and J by 2 bases, with 11 bases between. Germline V gene sequence: CDR1 SGHRS, CDR2 YFSETQ. Here the CDR3 reads CASSLTGHPYEQYF. The CDR3 DNA sequence: TGCGCCAGCAGCTTAACAGGACACCCCTACGAGCAGTACTTC.

V gene TRBV6-5 combines with J gene TRBJ2-1; D perhaps matches TRBD2 (5 bases). Germline CDR1 MNHEY, CDR2 SVGAGI. Trimming pared 5 bases from V and 1 base from J, leaving 9 bases between. The CDR3 has 14 residues. This CDR3 is CASSPPGSYNEQFF. CDR3 DNA sequence: TGTGCCAGCAGTCCCCCGGGATCCTACAATGAGCAGTTCTTC.

V is TRBV5-1 and J is TRBJ2-7; 10 positions agree with TRBD2. With 0 bases clipped from V and 3 bases from J, the junction kept 3 bases outside the gene matches. From germline, CDR1 is SGHRS and CDR2 YFSETQ. The CDR3 covers 15 residues. CDR3 amino acids: CASSLVTSGVYEQYF. The CDR3 DNA sequence: TGCGCCAGCAGCTTGGTCACTAGCGGGGTCTACGAGCAGTACTTC.

The sample holds a few counts of this clone. V and J are TRBV6-1 and TRBJ1-3; D is uncertain. Looked up from germline, CDR1 is MNHNS and CDR2 is SASEGT. Deletions cut 10 bases from V and 0 bases from J, with 16 bases between. This CDR3 has 15 amino acids. CDR3: CATAPGGSSGNTIYF. CDR3 coding DNA: TGTGCCACCGCCCCCGGAGGCAGCTCTGGAAACACCATATATTTT.